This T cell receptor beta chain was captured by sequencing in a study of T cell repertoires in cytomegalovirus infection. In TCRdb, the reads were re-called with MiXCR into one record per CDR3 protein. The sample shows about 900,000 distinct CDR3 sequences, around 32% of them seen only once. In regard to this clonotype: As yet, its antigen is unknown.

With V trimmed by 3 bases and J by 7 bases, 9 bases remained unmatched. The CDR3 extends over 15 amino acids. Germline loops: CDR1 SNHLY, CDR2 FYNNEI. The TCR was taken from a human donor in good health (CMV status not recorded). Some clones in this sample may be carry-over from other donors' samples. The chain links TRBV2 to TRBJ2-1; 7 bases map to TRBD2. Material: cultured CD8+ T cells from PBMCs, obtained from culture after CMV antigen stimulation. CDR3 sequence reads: CASSDVGLHQNEQFF. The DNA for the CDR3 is TGTGCCAGCAGTGACGTGGGACTACACCAGAATGAGCAGTTCTTC.